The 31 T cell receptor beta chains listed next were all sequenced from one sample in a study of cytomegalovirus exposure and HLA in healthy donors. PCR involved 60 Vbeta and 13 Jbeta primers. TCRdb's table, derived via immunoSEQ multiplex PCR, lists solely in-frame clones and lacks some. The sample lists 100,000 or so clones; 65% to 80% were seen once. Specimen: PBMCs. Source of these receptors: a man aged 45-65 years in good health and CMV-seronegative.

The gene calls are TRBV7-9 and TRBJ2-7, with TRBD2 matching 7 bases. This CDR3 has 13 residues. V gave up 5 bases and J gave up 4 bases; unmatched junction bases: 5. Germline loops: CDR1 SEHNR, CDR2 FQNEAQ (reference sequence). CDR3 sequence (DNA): TGTGCCAGCAGCGTAAGCGGGGAATACGAGCAGTACTTC. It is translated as CASSVSGEYEQYF.

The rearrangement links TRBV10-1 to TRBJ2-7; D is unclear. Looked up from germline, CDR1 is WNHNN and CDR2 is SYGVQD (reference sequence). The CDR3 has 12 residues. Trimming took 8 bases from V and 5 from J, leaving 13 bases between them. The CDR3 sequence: CASGSTTHEQYF. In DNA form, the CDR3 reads TGCGCCAGCGGCTCAACAACGCACGAGCAGTACTTC.

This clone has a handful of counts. The CDR3 coding sequence is TGTGCCAGTAGTGATCGGGATTATGAGCAGTACTTC. Amino acids: CASSDRDYEQYF. This chain uses TRBV19 with TRBJ2-7; maybe TRBD2 (5 bases). The CDR3 spans 12 residues. V gave up 5 bases and J gave up 7 bases, with 12 bases separating them. Germline V gives CDR1 LNHDA, CDR2 SQIVND (reference sequence).

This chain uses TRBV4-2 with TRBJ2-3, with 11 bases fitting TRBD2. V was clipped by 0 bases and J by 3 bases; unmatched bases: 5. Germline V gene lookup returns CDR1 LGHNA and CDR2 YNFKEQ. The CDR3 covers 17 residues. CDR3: CASSQDSSGGLTDTQYF. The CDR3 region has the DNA TGTGCCAGCAGCCAAGATTCTAGCGGGGGGTTGACAGATACGCAGTATTTT.

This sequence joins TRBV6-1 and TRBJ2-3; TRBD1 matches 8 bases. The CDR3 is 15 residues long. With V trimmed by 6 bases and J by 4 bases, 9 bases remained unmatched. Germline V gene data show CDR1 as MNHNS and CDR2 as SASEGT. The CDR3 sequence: CASSLGAGGSDTQYF. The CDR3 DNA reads TGTGCCAGCAGCCTTGGGGCAGGGGGCTCAGATACGCAGTATTTT.

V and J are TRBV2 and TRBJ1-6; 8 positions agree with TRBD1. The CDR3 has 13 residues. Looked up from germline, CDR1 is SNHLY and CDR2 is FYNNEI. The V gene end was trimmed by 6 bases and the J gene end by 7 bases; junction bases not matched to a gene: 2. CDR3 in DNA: TGTGCCAGCAGCGACAGGGGAAATTCACCCCTCCACTTT. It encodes CASSDRGNSPLHF. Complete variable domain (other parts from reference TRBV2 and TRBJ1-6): EPEVTQTPSHQVTQMGQEVILRCVPISNHLYFYWYRQILGQKVEFLVSFYNNEISEKSEIFDDQFSVERPDGSNFTLKIRSTKLEDSAMYFCASSDRGNSPLHFGNGTRLTVT.

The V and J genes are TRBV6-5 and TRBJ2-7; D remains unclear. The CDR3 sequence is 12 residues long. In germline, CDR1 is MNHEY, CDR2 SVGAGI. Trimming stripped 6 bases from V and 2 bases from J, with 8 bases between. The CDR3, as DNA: TGTGCCAGCAGCTCCCTAACCTACGAGCAGTACTTC. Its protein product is CASSSLTYEQYF.

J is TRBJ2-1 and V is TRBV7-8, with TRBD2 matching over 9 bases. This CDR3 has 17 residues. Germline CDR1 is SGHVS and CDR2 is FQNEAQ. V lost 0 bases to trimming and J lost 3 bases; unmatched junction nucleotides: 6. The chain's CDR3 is CASSLASSGTVYNEQFF. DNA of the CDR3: TGTGCCAGCAGCTTAGCGTCTAGCGGGACAGTCTACAATGAGCAGTTCTTC.

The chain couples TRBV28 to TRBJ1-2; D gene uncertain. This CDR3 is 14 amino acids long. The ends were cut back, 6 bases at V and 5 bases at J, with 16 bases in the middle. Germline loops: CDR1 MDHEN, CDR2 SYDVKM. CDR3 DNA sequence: TGTGCCAGCAGCCTGGGGTGGGGAGAGTATGGCTACACCTTC. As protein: CASSLGWGEYGYTF.

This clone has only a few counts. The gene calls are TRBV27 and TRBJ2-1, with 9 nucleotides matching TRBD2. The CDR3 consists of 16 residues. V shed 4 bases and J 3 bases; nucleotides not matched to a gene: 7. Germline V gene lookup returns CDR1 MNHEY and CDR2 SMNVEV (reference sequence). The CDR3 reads CASSYSAGGNYNEQFF. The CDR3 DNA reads TGTGCCAGCAGTTACTCTGCGGGAGGGAACTACAATGAGCAGTTCTTC.

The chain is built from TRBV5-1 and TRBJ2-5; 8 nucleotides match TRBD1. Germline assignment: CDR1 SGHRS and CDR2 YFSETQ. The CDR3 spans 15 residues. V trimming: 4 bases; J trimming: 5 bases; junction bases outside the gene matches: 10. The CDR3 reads CASSPTRTGLETQYF. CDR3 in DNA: TGCGCCAGCAGCCCCACTCGGACAGGGTTGGAGACCCAGTACTTC.

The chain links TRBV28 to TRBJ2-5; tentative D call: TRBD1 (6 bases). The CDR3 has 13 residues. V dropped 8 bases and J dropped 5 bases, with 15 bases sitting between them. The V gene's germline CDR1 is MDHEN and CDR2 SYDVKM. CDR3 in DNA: TGTGCCAGCGGAACAGGGTCTCAGGAGACCCAGTACTTC. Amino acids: CASGTGSQETQYF.

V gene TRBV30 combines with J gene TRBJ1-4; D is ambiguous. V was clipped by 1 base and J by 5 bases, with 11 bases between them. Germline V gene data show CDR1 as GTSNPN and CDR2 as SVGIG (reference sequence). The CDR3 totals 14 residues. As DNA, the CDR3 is TGTGCCTGGAGTGGTAACGGTTTAAATGAAAAACTGTTTTTT. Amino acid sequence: CAWSGNGLNEKLFF.

The CDR3 here is CAWSTRGLTDTQYF. The CDR3 bases are TGTGCCTGGAGTACACGCGGACTCACAGATACGCAGTATTTT. This sequence joins TRBV30 and TRBJ2-3; D possibly corresponds to TRBD2 (5 bases). Germline assignment: CDR1 GTSNPN and CDR2 SVGIG (reference sequence). V lost 2 bases and J 2 bases, leaving 11 bases between the germline ends. The CDR3 has 14 residues.

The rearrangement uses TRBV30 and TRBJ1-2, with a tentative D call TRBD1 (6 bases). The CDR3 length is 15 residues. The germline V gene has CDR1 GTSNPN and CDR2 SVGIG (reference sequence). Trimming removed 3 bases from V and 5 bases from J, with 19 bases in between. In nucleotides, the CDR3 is TGTGCCTGGAGGGACAGCACCCGGCAAATTTATGGCTACACCTTC. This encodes CAWRDSTRQIYGYTF.

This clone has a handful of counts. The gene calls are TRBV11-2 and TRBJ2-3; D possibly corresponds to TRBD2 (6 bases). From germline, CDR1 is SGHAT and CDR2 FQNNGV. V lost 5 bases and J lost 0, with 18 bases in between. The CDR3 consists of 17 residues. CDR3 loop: CASSLNTGRPSTDTQYF. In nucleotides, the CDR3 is TGTGCCAGCAGCCTCAATACCGGGAGACCTAGCACAGATACGCAGTATTTT.

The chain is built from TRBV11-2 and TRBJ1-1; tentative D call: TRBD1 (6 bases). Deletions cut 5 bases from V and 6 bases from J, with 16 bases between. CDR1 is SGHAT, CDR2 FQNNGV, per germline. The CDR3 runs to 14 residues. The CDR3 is CASSPQGSGAEAFF. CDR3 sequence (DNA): TGTGCCAGCAGCCCCCAGGGGAGTGGGGCTGAAGCTTTCTTT.

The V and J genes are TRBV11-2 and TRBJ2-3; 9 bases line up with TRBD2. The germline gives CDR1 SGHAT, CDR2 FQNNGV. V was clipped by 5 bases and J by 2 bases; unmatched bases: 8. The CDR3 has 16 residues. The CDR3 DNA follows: TGTGCCAGCAGCCCCTCTAGCGGGGTGAACACAGATACGCAGTATTTT. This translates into CASSPSSGVNTDTQYF.

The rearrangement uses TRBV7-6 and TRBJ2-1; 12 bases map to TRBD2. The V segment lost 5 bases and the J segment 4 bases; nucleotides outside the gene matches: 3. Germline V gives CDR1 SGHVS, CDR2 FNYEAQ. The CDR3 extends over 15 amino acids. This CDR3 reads CASSPSGGGYNEQFF. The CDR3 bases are TGTGCCAGCAGCCCTAGCGGGGGGGGGTACAATGAGCAGTTCTTC. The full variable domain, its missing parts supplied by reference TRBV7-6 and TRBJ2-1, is GAGVSQSPRYKVTKRGQDVALRCDPISGHVSLYWYRQALGQGPEFLTYFNYEAQQDKSGLPNDRFSAERPEGSISTLTIQRTEQRDSAMYRCASSPSGGGYNEQFFGPGTRLTVL.

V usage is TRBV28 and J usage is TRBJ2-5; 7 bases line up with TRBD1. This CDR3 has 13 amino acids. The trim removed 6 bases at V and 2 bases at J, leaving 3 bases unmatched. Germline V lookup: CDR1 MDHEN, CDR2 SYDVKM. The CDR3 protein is CASRGTVQETQYF. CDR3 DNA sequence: TGTGCCAGCAGGGGGACAGTACAAGAGACCCAGTACTTC.

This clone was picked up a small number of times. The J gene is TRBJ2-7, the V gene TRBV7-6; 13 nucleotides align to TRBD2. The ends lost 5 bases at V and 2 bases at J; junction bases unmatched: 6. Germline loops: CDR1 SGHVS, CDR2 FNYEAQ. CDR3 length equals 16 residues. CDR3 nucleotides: TGTGCCAGCAGCCCCGGACTAGCGGGGGTTACCTACGAGCAGTACTTC. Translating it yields CASSPGLAGVTYEQYF. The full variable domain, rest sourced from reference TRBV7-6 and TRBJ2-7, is GAGVSQSPRYKVTKRGQDVALRCDPISGHVSLYWYRQALGQGPEFLTYFNYEAQQDKSGLPNDRFSAERPEGSISTLTIQRTEQRDSAMYRCASSPGLAGVTYEQYFGPGTRLTVT.

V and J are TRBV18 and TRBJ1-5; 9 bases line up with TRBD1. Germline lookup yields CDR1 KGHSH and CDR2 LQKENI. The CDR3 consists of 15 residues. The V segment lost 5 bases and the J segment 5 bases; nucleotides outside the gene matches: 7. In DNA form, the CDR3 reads TGTGCCAGCTCATCTACAGGGGGCTTTGATCAGCCCCAGCATTTT. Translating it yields CASSSTGGFDQPQHF.

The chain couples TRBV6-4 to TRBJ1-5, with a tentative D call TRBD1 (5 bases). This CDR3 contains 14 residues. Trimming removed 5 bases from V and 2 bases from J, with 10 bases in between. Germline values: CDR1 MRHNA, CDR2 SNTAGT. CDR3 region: CASSPSGGNQPQHF. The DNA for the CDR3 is TGTGCCAGCAGTCCTTCGGGGGGCAATCAGCCCCAGCATTTT.

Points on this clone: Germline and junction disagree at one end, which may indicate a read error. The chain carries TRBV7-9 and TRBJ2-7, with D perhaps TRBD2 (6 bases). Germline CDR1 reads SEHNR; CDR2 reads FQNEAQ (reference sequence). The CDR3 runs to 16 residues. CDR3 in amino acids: CSSSFGVGTVPYEQYF. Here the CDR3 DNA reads TGTTCCAGCAGCTTCGGGGTAGGGACTGTCCCCTACGAGCAGTACTTC.

The DNA for the CDR3 is TGCAGCGTTGTCGACAGGGGGGTTAATCAGCCCCAGCATTTT. It specifies CSVVDRGVNQPQHF. This chain connects TRBV29-1 to TRBJ1-5; 9 bases are shared with TRBD1. CDR1 is SQVTM, CDR2 ANQGSEA, per germline. The CDR3 runs 14 residues. The junction had 5 bases not matched to a gene; V was cut back by 4 bases and J by 4 bases.

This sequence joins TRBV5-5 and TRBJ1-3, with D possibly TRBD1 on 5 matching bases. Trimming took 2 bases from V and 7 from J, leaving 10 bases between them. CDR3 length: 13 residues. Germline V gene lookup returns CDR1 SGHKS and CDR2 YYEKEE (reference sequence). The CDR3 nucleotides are TGTGCCAGCAGCTTCAGACAGACGAACACCATATATTTT. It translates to CASSFRQTNTIYF.

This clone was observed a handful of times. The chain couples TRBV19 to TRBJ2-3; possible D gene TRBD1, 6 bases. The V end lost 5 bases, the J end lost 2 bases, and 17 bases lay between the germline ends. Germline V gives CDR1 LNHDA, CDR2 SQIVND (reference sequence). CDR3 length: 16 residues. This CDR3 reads CASSVSQGPVTDTQYF. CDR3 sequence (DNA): TGTGCCAGTAGTGTATCACAGGGTCCTGTCACAGATACGCAGTATTTT.

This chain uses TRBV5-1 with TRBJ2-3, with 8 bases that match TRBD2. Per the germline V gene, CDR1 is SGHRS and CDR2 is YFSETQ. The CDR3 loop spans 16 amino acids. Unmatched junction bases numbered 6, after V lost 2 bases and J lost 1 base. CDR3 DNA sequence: TGCGCCAGCAGCTTACCCTCGGGGGGGGGCACAGATACGCAGTATTTT. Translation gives CASSLPSGGGTDTQYF.

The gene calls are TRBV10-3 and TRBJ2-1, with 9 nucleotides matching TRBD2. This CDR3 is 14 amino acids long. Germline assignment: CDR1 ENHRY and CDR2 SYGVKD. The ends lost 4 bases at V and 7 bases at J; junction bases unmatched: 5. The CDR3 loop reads CAISVGGGANEQFF. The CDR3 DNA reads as TGTGCCATCAGTGTCGGCGGGGGGGCGAATGAGCAGTTCTTC.

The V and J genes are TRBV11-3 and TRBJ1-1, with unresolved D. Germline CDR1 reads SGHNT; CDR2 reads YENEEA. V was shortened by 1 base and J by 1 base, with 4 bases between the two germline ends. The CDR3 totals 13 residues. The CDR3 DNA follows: TGTGCCAGCAGCTTAGCGAGGAACACTGAAGCTTTCTTT. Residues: CASSLARNTEAFF.

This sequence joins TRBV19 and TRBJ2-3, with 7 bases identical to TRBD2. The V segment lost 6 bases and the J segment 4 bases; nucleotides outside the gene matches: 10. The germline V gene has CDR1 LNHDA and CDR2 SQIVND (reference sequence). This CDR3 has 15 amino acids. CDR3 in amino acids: CASSRPGTNADTQYF. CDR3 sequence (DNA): TGTGCCAGTAGCCGTCCCGGGACTAACGCAGATACGCAGTATTTT.